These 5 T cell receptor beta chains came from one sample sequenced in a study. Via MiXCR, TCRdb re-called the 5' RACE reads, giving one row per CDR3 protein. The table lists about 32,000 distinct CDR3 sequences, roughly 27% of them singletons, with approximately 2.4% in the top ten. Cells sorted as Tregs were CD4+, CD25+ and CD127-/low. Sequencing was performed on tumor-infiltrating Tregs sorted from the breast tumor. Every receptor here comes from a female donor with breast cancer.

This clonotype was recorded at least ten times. This CDR3 reads CASSSLALNTGELFF. CDR3 nucleotides: TGTGCCAGCAGTTCCCTAGCGTTGAACACCGGGGAGCTGTTTTTT. The chain combines TRBV12-3 or TRBV12-4 with TRBJ2-2; maybe TRBD2 (6 bases). Between the trimmed V and J ends, which lost 4 bases and 1 base, there was a span of 10 bases. This CDR3 is 15 amino acids long.

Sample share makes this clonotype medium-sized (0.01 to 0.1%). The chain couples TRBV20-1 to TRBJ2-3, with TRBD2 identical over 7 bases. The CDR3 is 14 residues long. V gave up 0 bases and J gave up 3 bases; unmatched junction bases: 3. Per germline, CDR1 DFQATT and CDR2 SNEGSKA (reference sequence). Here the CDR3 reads CSARETSMTDTQYF. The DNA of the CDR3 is TGCAGTGCTAGAGAGACTAGCATGACAGATACGCAGTATTTT.

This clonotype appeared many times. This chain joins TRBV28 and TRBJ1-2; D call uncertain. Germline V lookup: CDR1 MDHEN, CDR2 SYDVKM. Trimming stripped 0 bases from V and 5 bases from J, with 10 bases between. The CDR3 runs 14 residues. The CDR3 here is CASSLWGSGYGYTF. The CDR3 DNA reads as TGTGCCAGCAGTTTATGGGGCTCGGGGTATGGCTACACCTTC.

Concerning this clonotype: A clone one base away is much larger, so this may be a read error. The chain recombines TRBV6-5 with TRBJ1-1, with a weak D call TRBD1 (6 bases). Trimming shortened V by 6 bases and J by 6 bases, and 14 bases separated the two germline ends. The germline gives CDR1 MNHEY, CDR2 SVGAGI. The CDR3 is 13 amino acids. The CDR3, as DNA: TGTGCCAGCAGCCGGATGAGGGGGGCTGAAGCTTTCTTT. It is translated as CASSRMRGAEAFF.

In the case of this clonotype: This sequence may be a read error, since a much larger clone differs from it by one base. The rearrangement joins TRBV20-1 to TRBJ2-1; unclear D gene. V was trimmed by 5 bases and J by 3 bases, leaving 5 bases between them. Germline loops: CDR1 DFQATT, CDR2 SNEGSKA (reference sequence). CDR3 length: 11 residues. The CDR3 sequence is CSASGYNEQFF. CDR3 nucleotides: TGCAGTGCTTCTGGCTACAATGAGCAGTTCTTC.